This T cell receptor (beta chain) was sequenced for a study of T cells expressing NK-cell markers (dated by TCRdb to the early 2020s). Broadly, across the study: Three sorted T-cell subsets (CD3+CD56+NKG2C+, CD3+CD56+NKG2C- and CD3+CD56-NKG2C+) from several donors had their TCR beta-chain repertoires profiled. Among the eight sequenced donors, seven were HCMV-seropositive and one was HCMV-seronegative. Randomly selected healthy volunteers, three men and five women, were used as the eight sequenced donors. The libraries were sequenced on Illumina HiSeq 2000/2500, MiSeq or NextSeq, producing 2 x 150 bp reads. Results the study describes overall, beyond this receptor: In several donors, the dominant CD3+CD56+NKG2C+ clonotypes ranked among the top 10 CD8+ clonotypes, making up roughly 1.0-7.0% of CD8+ T cells. Those dominant clonotypes were again the most abundant among CD3+CD56-NKG2C+ cells in a few donors, at roughly 25-65%. Whether the expanded NKG2C-expressing T cell clones were specific for HCMV antigens remained unclear.

Details on this clonotype: No cognate antigen has been identified for it.

HCMV serostatus was determined by detecting HCMV-specific IgG in serum with a commercial ELISA kit. Peripheral blood mononuclear cells were isolated from blood by Ficoll density gradient centrifugation. Reading from cysteine to phenylalanine, the CDR3 counts 16 amino acids. The nucleotide record is missing. Looking up the germline V gene yields CDR1 MNHEY and CDR2 SVGEGT. TCRdb lists the instrument as Illumina HiSeq 2000. The TCR beta cDNA libraries were made using 5'RACE template switching, a step that added both a universal primer site and unique molecular identifiers. Synthesis of cDNA was primed from the TCR beta constant segment and was followed by two consecutive PCR amplification steps. Per the authors' processing: Reads were demultiplexed and grouped by UMI with MIGEC, and clonotypes were assembled and quantified with MiTCR. To exclude erroneous sequences, only TCR cDNA sequences supported by at least two reads were retained. The tcR package was used for downstream repertoire analysis, and clonotypes were matched across fractions by CDR3 nucleotide sequence plus V segment. VDJmatch was used to annotate antigen specificity against VDJdb, with one amino acid substitution allowed in CDR3. TCRdb reprocessed the reads, and each CDR3 protein sequence is entered once, without DNA. The V and J calls and clone size are TCRdb's, not the authors'. The sample's table covers about 150,000 distinct CDR3 sequences. Approximately 35% of the sample lies in the top ten.

The rearranged segments are TRBV6-2 or TRBV6-3 and TRBJ2-3; TCRdb calls TRBD1, which cannot be checked without DNA. The sequencing sample was made of blood T cells: a sorted CD56 or NKG2C T cell subset, CD4+ or CD8+ T cells, or bulk PBMC T cells (not recorded which). This sequence originates from a woman aged 45-59 years in good health. Donor details come from another sample of the same person, matched by shared clones. CDR3 loop: CASSYVPGPRTDTQYF.